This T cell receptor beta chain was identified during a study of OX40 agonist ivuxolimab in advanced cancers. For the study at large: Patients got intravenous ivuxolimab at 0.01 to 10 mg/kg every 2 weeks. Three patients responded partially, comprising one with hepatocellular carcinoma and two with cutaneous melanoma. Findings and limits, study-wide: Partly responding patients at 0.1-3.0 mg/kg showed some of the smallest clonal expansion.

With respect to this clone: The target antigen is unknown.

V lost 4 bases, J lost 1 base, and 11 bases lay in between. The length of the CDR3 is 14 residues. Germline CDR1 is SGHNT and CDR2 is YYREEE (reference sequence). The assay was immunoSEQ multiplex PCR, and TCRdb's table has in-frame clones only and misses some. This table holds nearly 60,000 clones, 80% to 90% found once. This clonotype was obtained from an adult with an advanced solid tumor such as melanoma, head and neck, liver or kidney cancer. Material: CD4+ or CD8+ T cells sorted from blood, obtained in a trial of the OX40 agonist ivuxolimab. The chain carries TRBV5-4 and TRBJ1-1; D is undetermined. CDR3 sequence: CASSRIMENTEAFF. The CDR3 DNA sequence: TGTGCCAGCAGCCGGATTATGGAGAACACTGAAGCTTTCTTT.